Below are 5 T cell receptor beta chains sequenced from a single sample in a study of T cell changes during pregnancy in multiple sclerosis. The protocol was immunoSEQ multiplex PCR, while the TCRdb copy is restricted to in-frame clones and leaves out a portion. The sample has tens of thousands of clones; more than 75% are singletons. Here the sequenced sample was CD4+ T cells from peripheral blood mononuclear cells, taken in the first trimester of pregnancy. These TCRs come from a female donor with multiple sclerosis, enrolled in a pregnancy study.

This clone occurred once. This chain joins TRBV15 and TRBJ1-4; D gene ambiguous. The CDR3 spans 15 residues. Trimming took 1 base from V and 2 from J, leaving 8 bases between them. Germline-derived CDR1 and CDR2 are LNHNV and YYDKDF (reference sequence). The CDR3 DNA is TGTGCCACCAGCAGAGGCTCCGGTACTAATGAAAAACTGTTTTTT. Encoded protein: CATSRGSGTNEKLFF.

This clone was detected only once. CDR3 nucleotides: TGTGCCAGCAGAGAGACTAGCGGGACGAACACCGGGGAGCTGTTTTTT. Amino acids: CASRETSGTNTGELFF. The rearrangement joins TRBV2 to TRBJ2-2; 11 bases agree with TRBD2. The CDR3 is made up of 16 amino acids. Per the germline V gene, CDR1 is SNHLY and CDR2 is FYNNEI. The ends lost 6 bases at V and 0 bases at J; junction bases unmatched: 3. Complete variable domain (other parts from reference TRBV2 and TRBJ2-2): EPEVTQTPSHQVTQMGQEVILRCVPISNHLYFYWYRQILGQKVEFLVSFYNNEISEKSEIFDDQFSVERPDGSNFTLKIRSTKLEDSAMYFCASRETSGTNTGELFFGEGSRLTVL.

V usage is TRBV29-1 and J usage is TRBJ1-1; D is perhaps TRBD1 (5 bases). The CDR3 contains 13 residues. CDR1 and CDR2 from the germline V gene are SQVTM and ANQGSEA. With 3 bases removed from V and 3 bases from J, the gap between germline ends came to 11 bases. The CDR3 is CSVEGGGDTEAFF. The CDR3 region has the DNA TGCAGCGTTGAGGGGGGTGGGGACACTGAAGCTTTCTTT.

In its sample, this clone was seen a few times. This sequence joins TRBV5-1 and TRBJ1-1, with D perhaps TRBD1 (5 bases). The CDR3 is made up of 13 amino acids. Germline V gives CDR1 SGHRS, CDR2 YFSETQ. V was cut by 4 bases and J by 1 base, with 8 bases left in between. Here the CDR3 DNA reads TGCGCCAGCAGCCTGGACACGAACACTGAAGCTTTCTTT. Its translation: CASSLDTNTEAFF. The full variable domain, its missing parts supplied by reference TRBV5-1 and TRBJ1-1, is KAGVTQTPRYLIKTRGQQVTLSCSPISGHRSVSWYQQTPGQGLQFLFEYFSETQRNKGNFPGRFSGRQFSNSRSEMNVSTLELGDSALYLCASSLDTNTEAFFGQGTRLTVV.

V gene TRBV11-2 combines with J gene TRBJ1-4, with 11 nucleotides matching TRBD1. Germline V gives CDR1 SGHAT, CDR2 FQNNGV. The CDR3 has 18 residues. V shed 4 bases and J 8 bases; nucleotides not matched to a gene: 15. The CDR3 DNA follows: TGTGCCAGCAGCTCCGTGCGGAGGGAAGGGACAGGGGGAGAAAAACTGTTTTTT. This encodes CASSSVRREGTGGEKLFF.